This is a list of T cell receptor beta chains from one sample in a study of post-analysis software for immune sequencing data. TCRdb recomputed calls from the PCR reads with MiXCR, one row per CDR3 protein. The table includes 400,000 to 500,000 distinct CDR3 sequences, 30% to 45% detected once. Sequenced: blood. These receptors originate from a girl aged 2-10 years with multiple sclerosis. CDR3s include the opening cysteine and the closing phenylalanine or tryptophan. The size field is filled for only some rows; it gives once, few, many or a size class.

clone_size: .
v_call: TRBV5-1
cdr3_aa: CASRSGTGGMQYF

clone_size: .
v_call: TRBV20-1
cdr3_aa: CSARGEAGGSGANVLTF

clone_size: few
v_call: TRBV7-3
cdr3_aa: CASSPNGDPYNEQFF

clone_size: .
v_call: TRBV19
cdr3_aa: CASSLRQRSSNQPQHF

clone_size: .
v_call: TRBV28
cdr3_aa: CASSPSASGQTYEQYF

clone_size: few
v_call: TRBV18
cdr3_aa: CASSQSGGHYNEQFF

clone_size: .
v_call: TRBV20-1
cdr3_aa: CSAAAGGYSYEQYF

clone_size: .
v_call: TRBV5-1
cdr3_aa: CASSSHASGAFSYNEQFF

clone_size: .
v_call: TRBV5-1
cdr3_aa: CASSLVSPAYEQYF

clone_size: .
v_call: TRBV4-1
cdr3_aa: CASSPGLAGYQETQYF

clone_size: .
v_call: TRBV6-5
cdr3_aa: CASSRAHGARSDTQYF

clone_size: .
v_call: TRBV29-1
cdr3_aa: CSVGRGPQETQYF

clone_size: .
v_call: TRBV20-1
cdr3_aa: CSARDSAADQPQHF

clone_size: few
v_call: TRBV3-1
cdr3_aa: CASSLNRGEQYF

clone_size: few
v_call: TRBV20-1
cdr3_aa: CSARVTGLEAEQYF

clone_size: few
v_call: TRBV15
cdr3_aa: CATSRTSGLTDTQYF

clone_size: .
v_call: TRBV12-3/TRBV12-4
cdr3_aa: CASSFAGANTGELFF

clone_size: .
v_call: TRBV6-1
cdr3_aa: CASSVTGTRNCGYTF

clone_size: .
v_call: TRBV12-3/TRBV12-4
cdr3_aa: CASRIILGTDQETQYF

clone_size: .
v_call: TRBV6-6
cdr3_aa: CASSYESSGANILTF

clone_size: few
v_call: TRBV11-2
cdr3_aa: CASSLGVAQVGGTDTQYF

clone_size: once
v_call: TRBV9
cdr3_aa: CASSVDGGNTEAFF

clone_size: .
v_call: TRBV12-3/TRBV12-4
cdr3_aa: CASSPDTAQYEQYF

clone_size: few
v_call: TRBV12-3/TRBV12-4
cdr3_aa: CASSRGTGLSYEQYF

clone_size: few
v_call: TRBV4-1
cdr3_aa: CASSQTGVFSYEQYF

clone_size: .
v_call: TRBV6-1
cdr3_aa: CASSEGRYVPDTQYF

clone_size: few
v_call: TRBV6-1
cdr3_aa: CASSFLSGGAGDTQYF

clone_size: .
v_call: TRBV7-2
cdr3_aa: CASSKDRALETQYF

clone_size: few
v_call: TRBV5-1
cdr3_aa: CASSLDGSRAEQFF

clone_size: few
v_call: TRBV29-1
cdr3_aa: CSVAQRLVKSNEQFF

clone_size: .
v_call: TRBV4-3
cdr3_aa: CASSHTSGTGGETQYF

clone_size: .
v_call: TRBV5-1
cdr3_aa: CASSLYNLPDTEAFF

clone_size: .
v_call: TRBV4-1
cdr3_aa: CASSQDLMGLARDEQYF

clone_size: .
v_call: TRBV7-9
cdr3_aa: CASSFQGRIGYTF

clone_size: .
v_call: TRBV12-3/TRBV12-4
cdr3_aa: CASSFTSGYYEQYF

clone_size: few
v_call: TRBV5-1
cdr3_aa: CASSPNPGPIYEQYF